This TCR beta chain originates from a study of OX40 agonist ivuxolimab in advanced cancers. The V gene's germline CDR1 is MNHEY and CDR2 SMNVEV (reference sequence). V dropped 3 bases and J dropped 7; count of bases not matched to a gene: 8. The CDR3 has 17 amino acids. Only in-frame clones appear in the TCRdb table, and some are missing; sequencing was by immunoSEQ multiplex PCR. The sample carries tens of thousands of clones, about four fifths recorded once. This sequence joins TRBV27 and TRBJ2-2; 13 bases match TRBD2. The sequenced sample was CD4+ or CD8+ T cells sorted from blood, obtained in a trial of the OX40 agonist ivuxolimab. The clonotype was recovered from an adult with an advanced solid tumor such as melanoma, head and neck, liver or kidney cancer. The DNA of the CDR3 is TGTGCCAGCAGTTTGGGACTAGCGGGAAGTTGGGTCGGGGAGCTGTTTTTT. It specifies CASSLGLAGSWVGELFF.